The next 10 T cell receptor beta chains were all read from a single sample in a study of T cells in tuberculosis (dated by TCRdb to between 2017 and 2018). After being thawed and rested overnight, PBMC were stained with GMM-loaded CD1B tetramer, a Live/Dead dye and anti-CD3, and were then sorted on a FACS Aria II. C32 glucose monomycolate purified from Rhodococcus equi was loaded onto CD1B tetramers. Library creation used the immunoSEQ multiplex PCR assay. What TCRdb holds here is the immuneACCESS table cut down to in-frame rearrangements. Part of the clones is not present; checked against another copy, under half of the missing clones reflect an unresolved V gene, and the others are unexplained. Counted in this sample were about 58,000 clones; approximately 91% of them appeared once. 21% of the sample goes to the ten largest clones. The specimen sequenced was CD1b-GMM tetramer-negative cells sorted from PBMCs. The intended sense of this specimen's cell subset or site label: T cells not binding CD1B-GMM tetramer, sorted from same donor. These receptors originate from an adult woman with latent tuberculosis.

The rearrangement joins TRBV7-3 to TRBJ2-5; D is perhaps TRBD2 (6 bases). The germline CDR1 and CDR2 sequences are SGHTA and FQGTGA. Deletions cut 1 base from V and 4 bases from J, with 10 bases between. The CDR3 consists of 14 residues. The CDR3 region is CASSLNPAGETQYF. The CDR3 DNA follows: TGTGCCAGCAGCTTAAATCCAGCGGGAGAGACCCAGTACTTC.

This clone was detected once. V is TRBV7-6 and J is TRBJ2-5; possible D gene TRBD2, 6 bases. Germline V CDR1 and CDR2: SGHVS, FNYEAQ. CDR3 length: 16 residues. Trimming shortened V by 5 bases and J by 4 bases, and 20 bases separated the two germline ends. The CDR3 sequence: CASSVRSGARGETQYF. The DNA for the CDR3 is TGTGCCAGCAGCGTCAGATCGGGAGCGAGGGGAGAGACCCAGTACTTC.

This clone has just a few counts. The chain couples TRBV30 to TRBJ1-1; D not certain. This CDR3 region has 13 residues. Germline CDR1 and CDR2: GTSNPN and SVGIG (reference sequence). The V end was cut by 0 bases, the J end by 3 bases, with 8 bases between. The CDR3 DNA reads as TGTGCCTGGAGTGTAGCCTCTTACACTGAAGCTTTCTTT. Translated, it gives CAWSVASYTEAFF.

The chain uses TRBV6-5 and TRBJ2-7, with 7 bases identical to TRBD2. The ends lost 5 bases at V and 5 bases at J; junction bases unmatched: 3. This CDR3 is 12 amino acids long. The V gene's germline CDR1 is MNHEY and CDR2 SVGAGI. The CDR3 sequence: CASSPLADEQYF. The CDR3 DNA follows: TGTGCCAGCAGTCCTCTAGCGGACGAGCAGTACTTC.

The CDR3 DNA is TGCGCCAGCAGCCAGTTGAAAGAGACCCAGTACTTC. This translates into CASSQLKETQYF. V is TRBV5-1 and J is TRBJ2-5; D unclear. Trimming cost V 4 bases and J 3 bases, with 7 bases left between them. CDR1 is SGHRS and CDR2 is YFSETQ in the germline V gene. The CDR3 covers 12 residues.

This clone was seen just once. This chain joins TRBV5-1 and TRBJ2-1; D gene uncertain. The germline V gene encodes CDR1 SGHRS and CDR2 YFSETQ. This CDR3 is built from 12 residues. Trimming pared 4 bases from V and 8 bases from J, leaving 10 bases between. In DNA, the CDR3 is TGCGCCAGCAGCCCCGTGGGCTATGAGCAGTTCTTC. As protein: CASSPVGYEQFF.

This clone has just one count. The CDR3 reads CASGLTARQSEAFF. The CDR3 region has the DNA TGTGCTAGTGGTTTGACCGCCCGACAGTCCGAGGCTTTCTTT. This rearrangement joins TRBV12-5 to TRBJ1-1, with D tentatively TRBD1 (5 bases). V lost 2 bases and J 11 bases, leaving 18 bases between the germline ends. This CDR3 is built from 14 residues. CDR1 is LGHNT, CDR2 FRNRAP, per germline.

J is TRBJ1-4 and V is TRBV7-2; 7 nucleotides line up with TRBD1. This CDR3 has 17 amino acids. The V gene's germline CDR1 is SGHTA and CDR2 FQGNSA. The junction had 17 bases not matched to a gene; V was cut back by 5 bases and J by 8 bases. The CDR3 loop is CASSVSQGFMIGEKLFF. CDR3 sequence (DNA): TGTGCCAGCAGCGTATCACAGGGGTTCATGATCGGGGAAAAACTGTTTTTT.

The rearrangement joins TRBV5-4 to TRBJ2-1, with 7 bases that match TRBD1. This CDR3 has 15 residues. Trimming removed 1 base from V and 2 bases from J; junction bases left unmatched: 3. Germline CDR1 SGHNT, CDR2 YYREEE (reference sequence). The CDR3 protein is CASSLYQGAYNEQFF. The CDR3 coding sequence is TGTGCCAGCAGCTTGTACCAGGGGGCCTACAATGAGCAGTTCTTC.

The chain employs TRBV5-4 and TRBJ1-5, with 8 bases aligning to TRBD1. This CDR3 region has 15 residues. The germline V gene encodes CDR1 SGHNT and CDR2 YYREEE (reference sequence). The V and J ends lost 0 bases and 4 bases, in that order; junction bases with no gene match: 3. The CDR3: CASSLAGQGNQPQHF. Here the CDR3 DNA reads TGTGCCAGCAGCTTGGCCGGACAGGGTAATCAGCCCCAGCATTTT.